The TCR beta chain described here comes from a study of tumor-infiltrating lymphocytes in primary liver carcinoma. For the study at large: The tumors, T1-T3 N0M0 lesions, were roughly 4.2 to 11 cm across.

The tissue used was unsorted bulk material of roughly 17-33 mg. RNA and DNA were co-extracted from it with the AllPrep DNA/RNA mini kit. The patients lived with chronic HBV infection and had not yet received any treatment. The CDR3 loop spans 14 amino acids. The germline gives CDR1 SEHNR, CDR2 FQNEAQ (reference sequence). Comments on this clonotype: A much larger clone is a single base away; this may be a read error.

The input was approximately 500 ng total RNA; TCR beta cDNA was made from it with a constant-region primer. Library construction for TCR beta comprised three nested multiplex PCR rounds performed with slightly modified ARM-PCR. Investigators reported that the first two PCR rounds, at around 9 cycles each, used TRBV1-TRBV30 forward primers with a C-beta reverse primer. TCRdb itself ran the multiplex PCR reads through MiXCR, one entry per CDR3 protein. The sample contains tens of thousands of distinct CDR3 sequences, roughly 74% of which appear only once. The sample consisted of tumor-adjacent normal liver tissue. The TCR sequence derives from a woman younger than 45 with primary liver carcinoma and hepatitis B virus infection. This chain uses TRBV7-9 with TRBJ1-1; tentative D call: TRBD1 (5 bases). Here the CDR3 reads CATSAPQRGNEAFF. In nucleotides, the CDR3 is TGTGCCACCAGCGCTCCCCAAAGGGGAAATGAAGCTTTCTTT.